The 32 T cell receptor beta chains reported below all come from one sample, sequenced in a study of cytomegalovirus exposure and HLA in healthy donors. Amplification used 60 Vbeta primers and 13 Jbeta primers. Method: immunoSEQ multiplex PCR; TCRdb's copy keeps in-frame clones and lacks some. This sample yields 110,000 or so clones, of which 75% to 85% are seen a single time; over 5% belongs to the top ten. Sequenced input: PBMCs. These TCRs come from a man aged 18 to 35 in good health and CMV-seronegative.

This clone was recorded once. The chain carries TRBV19 and TRBJ2-5; D is perhaps TRBD1 (5 bases). V was shortened by 4 bases and J by 5 bases, with 11 bases between the two germline ends. This CDR3 spans 13 amino acids. Germline V gives CDR1 LNHDA, CDR2 SQIVND (reference sequence). CDR3 sequence: CASSSRDRETQYF. The CDR3 coding sequence is TGTGCCAGTAGTAGCAGGGATCGGGAGACCCAGTACTTC.

The V and J genes are TRBV5-6 and TRBJ2-7; D may be TRBD1 (5 bases). The CDR3 length is 15 residues. Between the trimmed V and J ends, which lost 1 base and 5 bases, there was a span of 16 bases. From germline, CDR1 is SGHDT and CDR2 YYEEEE. The chain's CDR3 is CASSLRGLSPHEQYF. DNA for the CDR3: TGTGCCAGCAGCTTGAGGGGCCTATCACCCCACGAGCAGTACTTC.

The genes are TRBV23-1 and TRBJ2-5, with 9 bases identical to TRBD1. TRBV23-1 is labeled an ORF, and its function is uncertain. V gave up 6 bases and J gave up 4 bases; unmatched junction bases: 3. The CDR3 has 13 amino acids. CDR3 bases: TGCGCCAGCAGGGGGACAGGGTCAGAGACCCAGTACTTC. It translates to CASRGTGSETQYF.

The rearrangement joins TRBV11-2 to TRBJ2-2, with 11 bases that match TRBD2. V trimming: 4 bases; J trimming: 6 bases; junction bases outside the gene matches: 10. Germline CDR1 is SGHAT and CDR2 is FQNNGV. This CDR3 region has 17 residues. DNA of the CDR3: TGTGCCAGCAGCTCCCATGTGGTAGCGGGAGGGCCCGGGGAGCTGTTTTTT. It yields the protein CASSSHVVAGGPGELFF. Looking up the rest from reference TRBV11-2 and TRBJ2-2 gives the full variable domain: EAGVAQSPRYKIIEKRQSVAFWCNPISGHATLYWYQQILGQGPKLLIQFQNNGVVDDSQLPKDRFSAERLKGVDSTLKIQPAKLEDSAVYLCASSSHVVAGGPGELFFGEGSRLTVL.

The rearrangement uses TRBV15 and TRBJ1-3; tentatively, D is TRBD1 (5 bases). V shed 6 bases and J shed 0 bases, with 24 bases lying between them. This CDR3 comprises 19 residues. Germline-derived CDR1 and CDR2 are LNHNV and YYDKDF (reference sequence). The CDR3 bases are TGTGCCACCAGAGACTCCGCCAATGGGGCCCGCTCCTCTGGAAACACCATATATTTT. Translating gives CATRDSANGARSSGNTIYF.

This rearrangement joins TRBV28 to TRBJ1-2, with D tentatively TRBD1 (6 bases). Looked up from germline, CDR1 is MDHEN and CDR2 is SYDVKM. This CDR3 has 13 residues. The V gene lost 2 bases and the J gene lost 10 bases, with 14 bases spanning the gap. CDR3: CASSLGGGSSYTF. CDR3 bases: TGTGCCAGCAGTTTAGGGGGGGGCTCTTCCTACACCTTC.

This clone has only one observation. J is TRBJ2-3 and V is TRBV19; D gene uncertain. Germline V gives CDR1 LNHDA, CDR2 SQIVND (reference sequence). There are 14 residues in the CDR3. V lost 0 bases to trimming and J lost 0 bases, with 4 bases between them. The CDR3 here is CASSIDQSTDTQYF. DNA for the CDR3: TGTGCCAGTAGTATAGATCAAAGCACAGATACGCAGTATTTT.

Concerning this clone: Within the sample, other DNA sequences also encode this same CDR3. The chain employs TRBV5-6 and TRBJ1-5; TRBD1 might be the D (5 bases). This CDR3 is built from 14 residues. Trimming took off 3 bases at V and 2 bases at J, with 9 bases between the two ends. The V gene's germline CDR1 is SGHDT and CDR2 YYEEEE. CDR3 nucleotide sequence: TGTGCCAGCAGCTCTGGAGGGGGCAATCAGCCCCAGCATTTT. This encodes CASSSGGGNQPQHF.

The CDR3 DNA follows: TGCGCCAGGGACTCTATAAAGCTATCCTACGAGCAGTACTTC. Protein product: CARDSIKLSYEQYF. This chain links TRBV5-1 with TRBJ2-7; D may be TRBD2 (5 bases). Germline V gene sequence: CDR1 SGHRS, CDR2 YFSETQ. The CDR3 is made up of 14 amino acids. The ends were cut back, 8 bases at V and 1 base at J, with 16 bases in the middle.

The chain combines TRBV9 with TRBJ2-2, with 8 bases matching TRBD2. Per germline, CDR1 SGDLS and CDR2 YYNGEE. This CDR3 is built from 14 residues. V gave up 2 bases and J gave up 8 bases; unmatched junction bases: 5. CDR3 bases: TGTGCCAGCAGCGTCAGGCGGGAGGCGGGGGAGCTGTTTTTT. Protein sequence: CASSVRREAGELFF.

This clone showed up just once. This chain connects TRBV23-1 to TRBJ2-7, with 8 bases aligning to TRBD1. TRBV23-1 is marked as an open reading frame, function uncertain. The CDR3 extends over 14 amino acids. Losses at the gene ends were 4 bases for V and 4 bases for J; bases not matched to a gene: 6. This CDR3 is CASSPDREGYEQYF. In DNA, the CDR3 is TGCGCCAGCAGTCCGGACAGGGAAGGTTACGAGCAGTACTTC.

The chain carries TRBV15 and TRBJ2-5; the match to TRBD2 covers 7 bases. V lost 4 bases and J lost 2; bases outside the gene matches: 7. The CDR3 is made up of 15 amino acids. Germline V lookup: CDR1 LNHNV, CDR2 YYDKDF (reference sequence). CDR3 loop: CATSTLATRQETQYF. CDR3 coding DNA: TGTGCCACCAGCACACTAGCGACCCGTCAAGAGACCCAGTACTTC.

This clone was observed a few times. This chain uses TRBV13 with TRBJ2-7; 11 nucleotides align to TRBD2. This CDR3 is 15 amino acids long. Looked up from germline, CDR1 is PRHDT and CDR2 is FYEKMQ (reference sequence). V lost 3 bases and J lost 5; bases outside the gene matches: 6. The CDR3 region is CASSFRLAGIDEQYF. Here the CDR3 DNA reads TGTGCCAGCAGCTTCCGACTAGCGGGAATCGACGAGCAGTACTTC.

This clone was seen more than once but under ten times. V is TRBV9 and J is TRBJ2-3; tentatively, D is TRBD2 (6 bases). Trimming left V 6 bases short and J 2 bases short, with 13 bases between. CDR3 size: 14 residues. The V gene's germline CDR1 is SGDLS and CDR2 YYNGEE. The CDR3 loop is CASKRRANTDTQYF. CDR3 nucleotides: TGTGCCAGCAAGCGGAGGGCGAACACAGATACGCAGTATTTT.

The chain links TRBV21-1 to TRBJ2-5; the table's D call TRBD1 went unverified against the DNA. TRBV21-1 is recorded as a pseudogene. This CDR3 is 17 amino acids long. CDR3 loop: CATYINKWDRAQETQYF. CDR3 DNA sequence: TGTGCCACCTATATCAACAAGTGGGACAGGGCCCAAGAGACCCAGTACTTC.

The V gene is TRBV18, the J gene TRBJ1-5; possible D gene TRBD1, 6 bases. V gave up 2 bases and J gave up 2 bases, with 13 bases separating them. Germline CDR1 is KGHSH and CDR2 is LQKENI. CDR3 length: 16 residues. The CDR3 DNA sequence: TGTGCCAGCTCACCAAATTACAGGGTAGGCAATCAGCCCCAGCATTTT. Residues: CASSPNYRVGNQPQHF.

The J gene is TRBJ2-3, the V gene TRBV7-9; possibly TRBD2 for D (6 bases). This CDR3 contains 15 residues. The germline V gene encodes CDR1 SEHNR and CDR2 FQNEAQ (reference sequence). Trimming shortened V by 5 bases and J by 7 bases, and 19 bases separated the two germline ends. CDR3 protein: CASSPGAGTRHTQYF. CDR3 DNA: TGTGCCAGCAGCCCCGGGGCGGGGACGAGACATACGCAGTATTTT. Complete variable domain (other parts from reference TRBV7-9 and TRBJ2-3): DTGVSQNPRHKITKRGQNVTFRCDPISEHNRLYWYRQTLGQGPEFLTYFQNEAQLEKSRLLSDRFSAERPKGSFSTLEIQRTEQGDSAMYLCASSPGAGTRHTQYFGPGTRLTVL.

This clone has just one count. This sequence joins TRBV5-1 and TRBJ2-1, with D possibly being TRBD1 (6 bases). This CDR3 has 16 residues. Trimming removed 0 bases at V and 2 bases at J, with 12 bases between. In germline, CDR1 is SGHRS, CDR2 YFSETQ. The CDR3 is CASSLVRQGTYNEQFF. The CDR3 coding sequence is TGCGCCAGCAGCTTGGTTCGGCAGGGGACCTACAATGAGCAGTTCTTC.

The rearrangement uses TRBV5-4 and TRBJ2-1; 10 positions agree with TRBD1. The V and J ends lost 4 bases and 8 bases, in that order; junction bases with no gene match: 12. Germline lookup yields CDR1 SGHNT and CDR2 YYREEE (reference sequence). CDR3 length equals 16 residues. The CDR3 DNA sequence: TGTGCCAGCAGCCCCAGGACAGGGGGTTTGGGGGATGAGCAGTTCTTC. Translated: CASSPRTGGLGDEQFF.

This clone was detected a few times. This chain joins TRBV5-6 and TRBJ2-7; perhaps TRBD1 as D (5 bases). The CDR3 is 14 residues long. The V gene lost 1 base and the J gene lost 5 bases, with 13 bases spanning the gap. CDR1 is SGHDT and CDR2 is YYEEEE in the germline V gene. The CDR3 DNA reads as TGTGCCAGCAGCTTGTTGGCCAGCAGGGACGAGCAGTACTTC. Protein product: CASSLLASRDEQYF.

This clone appeared a single time. The chain uses TRBV20-1 and TRBJ2-1; D unresolved. Trimming took 6 bases from V and 5 from J, leaving 8 bases between them. The V gene's germline CDR1 is DFQATT and CDR2 SNEGSKA (reference sequence). This CDR3 spans 11 amino acids. The CDR3 coding sequence is TGCAGTGCGTCCGTAAACAATGAGCAGTTCTTC. This sequence encodes CSASVNNEQFF.

This rearrangement joins TRBV27 to TRBJ1-5, with 11 bases that match TRBD1. CDR1 MNHEY and CDR2 SMNVEV come from the germline V gene (reference sequence). This CDR3 contains 16 residues. Losses at the gene ends were 2 bases for V and 5 bases for J; bases not matched to a gene: 5. CDR3 DNA: TGTGCCAGCAGTTTAATTGGGGACAGGGGGGATCAGCCCCAGCATTTT. Translating gives CASSLIGDRGDQPQHF.

This chain links TRBV7-2 with TRBJ1-2; 7 nucleotides agree with TRBD1. The V gene end was trimmed by 1 base and the J gene end by 5 bases; junction bases not matched to a gene: 13. This CDR3 has 17 amino acids. CDR1 is SGHTA and CDR2 is FQGNSA in the germline V gene. DNA for the CDR3: TGTGCCAGCAGCTTAGTAGGGGGCGCGGCATCCCCTTATGGCTACACCTTC. Translated, it gives CASSLVGGAASPYGYTF.

The V call is TRBV19, the J call TRBJ1-5; possibly TRBD1 for D (6 bases). The CDR3 covers 16 residues. Per the germline V gene, CDR1 is LNHDA and CDR2 is SQIVND (reference sequence). V lost 7 bases, J lost 1 base, and 17 bases lay in between. The CDR3 loop reads CASIGTGGASNQPQHF. The CDR3 nucleotides are TGTGCCAGTATCGGGACGGGGGGGGCCAGCAATCAGCCCCAGCATTTT.

V and J are TRBV19 and TRBJ1-1; D might be TRBD1 (5 bases). Germline CDR1 LNHDA, CDR2 SQIVND (reference sequence). The CDR3 runs to 15 residues. Deletions cut 3 bases from V and 0 bases from J, with 11 bases between. DNA for the CDR3: TGTGCCAGTAGTATGAACAGGTTCATGAACACTGAAGCTTTCTTT. It codes for CASSMNRFMNTEAFF. The entire variable domain, with the rest obtained from reference TRBV19 and TRBJ1-1, is as follows: DGGITQSPKYLFRKEGQNVTLSCEQNLNHDAMYWYRQDPGQGLRLIYYSQIVNDFQKGDIAEGYSVSREKKESFPLTVTSAQKNPTAFYLCASSMNRFMNTEAFFGQGTRLTVV.

This chain connects TRBV10-1 to TRBJ2-7; possibly TRBD1 for D (6 bases). V shed 4 bases and J shed 2 bases, with 15 bases lying between them. Per the germline V gene, CDR1 is WNHNN and CDR2 is SYGVQD (reference sequence). The CDR3 covers 15 residues. CDR3 protein: CASSVGHLAPYEQYF. In DNA, the CDR3 is TGCGCCAGCAGTGTGGGACACCTAGCCCCCTACGAGCAGTACTTC.

This clone was seen once. The chain joins TRBV9 to TRBJ2-5; D is unclear. Deletions cut 3 bases from V and 5 bases from J, with 11 bases between. This CDR3 region has 13 residues. Germline CDR1 SGDLS, CDR2 YYNGEE. This CDR3 reads CASSGVARETQYF. In nucleotides, the CDR3 is TGTGCCAGCAGCGGGGTAGCTCGGGAGACCCAGTACTTC.

With respect to this clone: One junction end does not reproduce the germline sequence, and a read error may be involved. The rearrangement joins TRBV28 to TRBJ1-5; D unresolved. Germline CDR1 reads MDHEN; CDR2 reads SYDVKM. The CDR3 is 12 amino acids. The CDR3: CASSFSNQPQQF. The DNA for the CDR3 is TGTGCCAGCAGTTTTAGCAATCAGCCCCAGCAGTTT.

V and J are TRBV7-9 and TRBJ2-7; no reliable D call. The CDR3 is 11 residues long. Germline CDR1 and CDR2: SEHNR and FQNEAQ (reference sequence). CDR3 DNA sequence: TGTTCCTCGCTAGGTGCCGGTGAGCAGTACTTC. It is translated as CSSLGAGEQYF.

J is TRBJ2-7 and V is TRBV2; TRBD1 is a possible D gene (5 bases). CDR1 is SNHLY, CDR2 FYNNEI, per germline. Trimming took 3 bases from V and 6 from J, leaving 18 bases between them. This CDR3 comprises 15 residues. CDR3 in amino acids: CASSDGQGFVGEQYF. The CDR3 DNA sequence: TGTGCCAGCAGTGATGGTCAGGGTTTTGTCGGCGAGCAGTACTTC.

The J gene is TRBJ2-1, the V gene TRBV2, with TRBD2 matching over 13 bases. Unmatched junction bases numbered 4, after V lost 5 bases and J lost 6 bases. The length of the CDR3 is 15 residues. From germline, CDR1 is SNHLY and CDR2 FYNNEI. The CDR3, as DNA: TGTGCCAGCAGTCCCACTAGCGGGAGGGGCAATGAGCAGTTCTTC. Protein: CASSPTSGRGNEQFF.

This clone was counted between two and nine times. Germline is not matched at one junction end, which may reflect a read error. This chain joins TRBV7-9 and TRBJ1-1, with D tentatively TRBD1 (5 bases). This CDR3 has 13 amino acids. Per germline, CDR1 SEHNR and CDR2 FQNEAQ (reference sequence). This CDR3 reads CSSSWGGNTEAFF. The CDR3 bases are TGTTCCAGCAGCTGGGGGGGGAACACTGAAGCTTTCTTT.